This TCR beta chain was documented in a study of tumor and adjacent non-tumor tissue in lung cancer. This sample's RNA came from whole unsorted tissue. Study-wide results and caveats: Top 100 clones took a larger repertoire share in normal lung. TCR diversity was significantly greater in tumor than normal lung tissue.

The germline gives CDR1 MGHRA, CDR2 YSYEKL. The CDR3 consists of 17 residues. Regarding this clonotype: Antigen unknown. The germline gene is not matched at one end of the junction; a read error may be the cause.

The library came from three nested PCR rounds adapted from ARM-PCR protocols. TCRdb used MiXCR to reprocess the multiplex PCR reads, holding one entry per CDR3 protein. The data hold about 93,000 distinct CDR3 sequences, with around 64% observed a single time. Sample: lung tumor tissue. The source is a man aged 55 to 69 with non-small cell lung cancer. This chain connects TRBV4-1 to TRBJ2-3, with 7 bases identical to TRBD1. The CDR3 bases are TGCGCCAGCAGCCAAGAAGGAGAGGGGGCCTACACAGATACGCAGTATTTC. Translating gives CASSQEGEGAYTDTQYF.